This T cell receptor beta chain is from a study of human T cells and chemical hapten exposure. Study at large: Diphenylcyclopropenone doses were given weekly to the scalps of patients across the roughly 23-week study.

Individual cDNA molecules received unique molecular identifiers in the library. In TCRdb, the reads were re-called with MiXCR into one record per CDR3 protein. The table has about 750 distinct CDR3 sequences, around 60% seen once. Treatment indicated: therapeutic diphenylcyclopropenone sensitization with weekly scalp DPC. Per germline, CDR1 SQVTM and CDR2 ANQGSEA. The V gene lost 6 bases and the J gene lost 5 bases, with 13 bases spanning the gap. The CDR3 is made up of 12 amino acids. This chain joins TRBV29-1 and TRBJ2-5; D unresolved. The sequencing used whole blood, collected before DPC sensitization or 2, 6, or about 24 weeks after (not recorded which). The source is an adult with alopecia areata. Some clones in this sample may be carry-over from other donors' samples. This table probably holds off-target reads from a library built for another chain. The CDR3 DNA is TGCAGCGTGATCTCCCCACGGGAGACCCAGTACTTC. It specifies CSVISPRETQYF.